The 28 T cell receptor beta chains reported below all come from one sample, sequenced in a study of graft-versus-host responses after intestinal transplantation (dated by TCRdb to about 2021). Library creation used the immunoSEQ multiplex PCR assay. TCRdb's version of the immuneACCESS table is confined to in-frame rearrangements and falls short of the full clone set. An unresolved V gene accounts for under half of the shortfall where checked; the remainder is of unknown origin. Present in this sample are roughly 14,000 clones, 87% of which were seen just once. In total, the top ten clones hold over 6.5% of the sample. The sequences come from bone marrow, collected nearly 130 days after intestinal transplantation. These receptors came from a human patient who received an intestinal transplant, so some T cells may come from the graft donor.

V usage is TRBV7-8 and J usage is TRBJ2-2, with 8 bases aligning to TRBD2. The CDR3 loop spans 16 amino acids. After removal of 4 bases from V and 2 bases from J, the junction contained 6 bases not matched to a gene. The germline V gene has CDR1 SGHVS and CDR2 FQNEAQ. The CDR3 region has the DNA TGTGCCAGCAGCTCCAGACTAGCGTTAAACACCGGGGAGCTGTTTTTT. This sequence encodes CASSSRLALNTGELFF. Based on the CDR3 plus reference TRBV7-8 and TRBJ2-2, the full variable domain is GAGVSQSPRYKVAKRGQDVALRCDPISGHVSLFWYQQALGQGPEFLTYFQNEAQLDKSGLPSDRFFAERPEGSVSTLKIQRTQQEDSAVYLCASSSRLALNTGELFFGEGSRLTVL.

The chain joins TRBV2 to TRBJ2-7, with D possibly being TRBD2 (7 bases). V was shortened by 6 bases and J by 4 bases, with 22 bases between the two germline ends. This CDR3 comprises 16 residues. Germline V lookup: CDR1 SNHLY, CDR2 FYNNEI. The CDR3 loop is CASSRGAGQDGYEQYF. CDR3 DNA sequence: TGTGCCAGCAGCCGGGGGGCAGGGCAAGACGGGTACGAGCAGTACTTC.

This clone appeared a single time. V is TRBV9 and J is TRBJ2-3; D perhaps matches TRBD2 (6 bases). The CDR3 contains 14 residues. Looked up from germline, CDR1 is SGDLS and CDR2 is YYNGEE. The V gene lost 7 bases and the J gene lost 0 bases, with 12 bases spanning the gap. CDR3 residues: CASGRDPSTDTQYF. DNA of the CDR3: TGTGCCAGCGGGCGGGACCCTAGCACAGATACGCAGTATTTT.

The CDR3: CAWSVGAEGNTIYF. The CDR3 DNA follows: TGTGCCTGGAGTGTAGGTGCCGAGGGAAACACCATATATTTT. The chain carries TRBV30 and TRBJ1-3; D is unresolved. V was cut by 0 bases and J by 4 bases, with 10 bases left in between. The germline V gene has CDR1 GTSNPN and CDR2 SVGIG (reference sequence). The CDR3 runs to 14 residues. Using reference TRBV30 and TRBJ1-3 for the parts outside the CDR3, the full variable domain is SQTIHQWPATLVQPVGSPLSLECTVEGTSNPNLYWYRQAAGRGLQLLFYSVGIGQISSEVPQNLSASRPQDRQFILSSKKLLLSDSGFYLCAWSVGAEGNTIYFGEGSWLTVV.

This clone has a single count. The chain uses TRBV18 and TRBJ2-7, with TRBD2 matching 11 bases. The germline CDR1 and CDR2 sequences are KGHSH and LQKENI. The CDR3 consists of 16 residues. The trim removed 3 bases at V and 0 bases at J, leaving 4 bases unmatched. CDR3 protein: CASSPGLADSSYEQYF. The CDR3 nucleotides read TGTGCCAGCTCACCGGGACTAGCGGATTCCTCCTACGAGCAGTACTTC.

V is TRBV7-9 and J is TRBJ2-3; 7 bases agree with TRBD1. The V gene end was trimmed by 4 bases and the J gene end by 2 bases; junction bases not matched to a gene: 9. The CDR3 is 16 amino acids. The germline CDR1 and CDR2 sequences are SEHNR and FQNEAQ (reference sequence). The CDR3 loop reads CASSWPRGLDTDTQYF. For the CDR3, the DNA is TGTGCCAGCAGCTGGCCGAGGGGGCTTGACACAGATACGCAGTATTTT.

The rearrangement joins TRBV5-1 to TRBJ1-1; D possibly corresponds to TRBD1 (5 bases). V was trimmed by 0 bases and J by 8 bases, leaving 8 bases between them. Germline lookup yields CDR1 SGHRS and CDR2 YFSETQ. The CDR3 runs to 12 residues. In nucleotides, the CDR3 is TGCGCCAGCAGCTTGGGGGGGTTCGAAGCTTTCTTT. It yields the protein CASSLGGFEAFF. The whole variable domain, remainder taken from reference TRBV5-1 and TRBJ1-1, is KAGVTQTPRYLIKTRGQQVTLSCSPISGHRSVSWYQQTPGQGLQFLFEYFSETQRNKGNFPGRFSGRQFSNSRSEMNVSTLELGDSALYLCASSLGGFEAFFGQGTRLTVV.

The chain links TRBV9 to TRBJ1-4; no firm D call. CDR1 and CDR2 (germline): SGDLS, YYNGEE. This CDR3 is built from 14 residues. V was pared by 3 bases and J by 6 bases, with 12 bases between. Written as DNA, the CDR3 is TGTGCCAGCAGCGAGGGTGGACCCGATGAAAAACTGTTTTTT. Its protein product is CASSEGGPDEKLFF.

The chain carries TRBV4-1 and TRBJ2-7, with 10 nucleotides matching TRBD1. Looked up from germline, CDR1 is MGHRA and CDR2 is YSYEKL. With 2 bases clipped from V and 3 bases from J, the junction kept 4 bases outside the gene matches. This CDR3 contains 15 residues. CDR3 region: CASSQTGTGDYEQYF. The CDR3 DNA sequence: TGCGCCAGCAGCCAAACCGGGACAGGGGACTACGAGCAGTACTTC.

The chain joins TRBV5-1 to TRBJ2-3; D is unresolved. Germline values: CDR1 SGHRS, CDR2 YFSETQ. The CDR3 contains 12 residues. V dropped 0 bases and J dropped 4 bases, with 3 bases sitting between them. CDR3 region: CASSLAADTQYF. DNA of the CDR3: TGCGCCAGCAGCTTGGCTGCAGATACGCAGTATTTT.

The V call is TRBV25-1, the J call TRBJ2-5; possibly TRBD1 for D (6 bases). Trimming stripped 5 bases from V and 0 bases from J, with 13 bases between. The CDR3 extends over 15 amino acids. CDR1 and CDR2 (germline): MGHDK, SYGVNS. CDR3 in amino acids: CASSPQTGYQETQYF. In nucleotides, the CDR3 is TGTGCCAGCAGTCCCCAGACAGGCTACCAAGAGACCCAGTACTTC.

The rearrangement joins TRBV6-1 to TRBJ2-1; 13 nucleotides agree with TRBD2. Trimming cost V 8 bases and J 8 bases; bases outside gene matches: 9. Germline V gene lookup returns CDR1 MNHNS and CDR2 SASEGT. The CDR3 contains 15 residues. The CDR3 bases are TGTGCCAGCGGGCGGACTAGCGGGAGTAGTGATGAGCAGTTCTTC. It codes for CASGRTSGSSDEQFF.

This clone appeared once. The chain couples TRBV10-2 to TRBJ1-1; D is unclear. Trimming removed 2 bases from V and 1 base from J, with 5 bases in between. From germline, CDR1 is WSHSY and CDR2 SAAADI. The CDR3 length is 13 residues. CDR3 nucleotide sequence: TGCGCCAGCAGTGAGAGGGAGAACACTGAAGCTTTCTTT. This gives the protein CASSERENTEAFF.

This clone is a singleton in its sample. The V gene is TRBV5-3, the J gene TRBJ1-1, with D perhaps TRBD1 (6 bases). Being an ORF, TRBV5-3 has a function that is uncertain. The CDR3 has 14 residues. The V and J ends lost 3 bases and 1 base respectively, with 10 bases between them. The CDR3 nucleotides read TGTGCCAGAAGCTCCGGGACAAAGAACACTGAAGCTTTCTTT. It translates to CARSSGTKNTEAFF.

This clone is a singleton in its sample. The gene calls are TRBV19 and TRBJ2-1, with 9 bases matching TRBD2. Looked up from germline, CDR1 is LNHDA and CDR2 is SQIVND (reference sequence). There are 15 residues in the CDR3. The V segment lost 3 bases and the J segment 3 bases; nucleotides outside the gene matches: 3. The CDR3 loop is CASSIGSGSYNEQFF. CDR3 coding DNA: TGTGCCAGTAGTATCGGTAGCGGGAGCTACAATGAGCAGTTCTTC.

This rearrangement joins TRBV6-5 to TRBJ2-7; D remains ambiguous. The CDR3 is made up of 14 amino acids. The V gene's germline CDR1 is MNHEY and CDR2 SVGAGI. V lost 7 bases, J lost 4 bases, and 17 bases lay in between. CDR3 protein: CASTRLASRYEQYF. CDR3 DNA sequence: TGTGCCAGCACCAGGTTGGCTAGTCGTTACGAGCAGTACTTC.

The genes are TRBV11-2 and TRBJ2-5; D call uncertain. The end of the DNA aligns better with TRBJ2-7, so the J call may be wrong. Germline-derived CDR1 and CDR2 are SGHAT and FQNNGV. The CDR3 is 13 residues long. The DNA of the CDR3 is TGTGCCAGCAGCTTAACGGGTGGCTACGAGCAGTACTTC. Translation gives CASSLTGGYEQYF.

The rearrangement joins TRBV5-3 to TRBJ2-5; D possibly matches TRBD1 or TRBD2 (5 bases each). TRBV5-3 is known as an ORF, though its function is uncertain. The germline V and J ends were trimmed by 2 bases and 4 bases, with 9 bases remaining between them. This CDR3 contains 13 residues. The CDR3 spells CARSFRGTETQYF. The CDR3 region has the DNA TGTGCCAGAAGCTTCCGGGGCACAGAGACCCAGTACTTC.

CDR3 in DNA: TGCGCCAGCAGCTTGGGACTAGACATTGGGGAGCTGTTTTTT. Residues: CASSLGLDIGELFF. V gene TRBV5-1 combines with J gene TRBJ2-2, with D possibly TRBD2 on 6 matching bases. Germline CDR1 reads SGHRS; CDR2 reads YFSETQ. V was cut by 0 bases and J by 8 bases, with 11 bases left in between. This CDR3 spans 14 amino acids.

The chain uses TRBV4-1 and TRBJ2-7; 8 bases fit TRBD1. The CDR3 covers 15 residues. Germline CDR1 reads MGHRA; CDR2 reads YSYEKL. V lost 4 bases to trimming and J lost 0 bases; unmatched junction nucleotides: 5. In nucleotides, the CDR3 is TGCGCCAGCAGCCCCTCAGGGGGCGGCTCCTACGAGCAGTACTTC. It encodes CASSPSGGGSYEQYF.

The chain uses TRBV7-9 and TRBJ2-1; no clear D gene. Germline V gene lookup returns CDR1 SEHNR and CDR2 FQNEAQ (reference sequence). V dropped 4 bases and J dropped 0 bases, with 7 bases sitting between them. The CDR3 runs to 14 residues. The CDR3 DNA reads TGTGCCAGCAGCTCCCAGAGCTCCTACAATGAGCAGTTCTTC. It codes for CASSSQSSYNEQFF.

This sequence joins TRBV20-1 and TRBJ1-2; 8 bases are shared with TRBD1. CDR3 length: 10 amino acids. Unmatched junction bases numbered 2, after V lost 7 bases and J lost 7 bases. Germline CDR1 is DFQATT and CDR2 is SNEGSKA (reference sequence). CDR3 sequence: CSGDRGGYTF. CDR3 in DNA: TGCAGTGGTGACAGGGGTGGCTACACCTTC.

The CDR3 DNA reads as TGTGCCAGCAGCCCTACTTATACCCGGTCTGAGCAGTTCTTC. Residues: CASSPTYTRSEQFF. V is TRBV11-2 and J is TRBJ2-1; no reliable D call. CDR1 is SGHAT, CDR2 FQNNGV, per germline. The ends were cut back, 5 bases at V and 9 bases at J, with 17 bases in the middle. CDR3 size: 14 residues.

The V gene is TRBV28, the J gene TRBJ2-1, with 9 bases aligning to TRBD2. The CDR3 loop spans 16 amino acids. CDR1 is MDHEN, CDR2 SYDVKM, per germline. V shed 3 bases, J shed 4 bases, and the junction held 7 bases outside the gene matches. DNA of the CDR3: TGTGCCAGCAGTTTGCGGGGGGGATTGACATACAATGAGCAGTTCTTC. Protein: CASSLRGGLTYNEQFF.

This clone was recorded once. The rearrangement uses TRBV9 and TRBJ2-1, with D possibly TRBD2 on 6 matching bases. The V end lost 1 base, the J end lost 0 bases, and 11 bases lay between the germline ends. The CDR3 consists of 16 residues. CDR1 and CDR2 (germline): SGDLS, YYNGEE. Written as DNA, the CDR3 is TGTGCCAGCAGCGTATGGCGGGAACTCTCCTACAATGAGCAGTTCTTC. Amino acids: CASSVWRELSYNEQFF.

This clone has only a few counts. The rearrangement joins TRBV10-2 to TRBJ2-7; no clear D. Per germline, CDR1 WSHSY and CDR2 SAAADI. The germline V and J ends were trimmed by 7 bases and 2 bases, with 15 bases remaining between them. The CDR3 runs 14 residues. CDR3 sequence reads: CASTSASSTYEQYF. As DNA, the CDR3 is TGCGCCAGCACGTCAGCTAGTTCTACCTACGAGCAGTACTTC.

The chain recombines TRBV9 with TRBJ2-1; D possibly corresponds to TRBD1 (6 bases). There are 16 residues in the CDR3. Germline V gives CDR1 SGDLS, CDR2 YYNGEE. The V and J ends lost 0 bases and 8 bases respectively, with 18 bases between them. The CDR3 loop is CASSVVGDILRDEQFF. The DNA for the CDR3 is TGTGCCAGCAGCGTAGTTGGGGACATTCTAAGGGATGAGCAGTTCTTC.

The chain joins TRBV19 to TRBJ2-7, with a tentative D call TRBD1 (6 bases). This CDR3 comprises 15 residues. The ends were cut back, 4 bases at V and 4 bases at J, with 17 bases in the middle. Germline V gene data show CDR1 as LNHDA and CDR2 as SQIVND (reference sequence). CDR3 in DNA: TGTGCCAGTAGTACCCCGGGACAAGGGGGTTACGAGCAGTACTTC. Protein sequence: CASSTPGQGGYEQYF. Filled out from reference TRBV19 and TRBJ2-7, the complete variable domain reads DGGITQSPKYLFRKEGQNVTLSCEQNLNHDAMYWYRQDPGQGLRLIYYSQIVNDFQKGDIAEGYSVSREKKESFPLTVTSAQKNPTAFYLCASSTPGQGGYEQYFGPGTRLTVT.